The rows below give T cell receptor beta chains drawn from one sample of a study of PD-L1 blockade in urothelial cancer. Some clones are missing from TCRdb's copy, which holds only in-frame ones; the method was immunoSEQ multiplex PCR. The sample lists about 36,000 clones; 84% were seen once. The starting material was PBMCs, obtained around atezolizumab (anti-PD-L1) treatment. The receptors here all came from a man aged 40-49 years with urothelial cancer. The CDR3 runs from the conserved cysteine through the conserved F or W.

v_gene	j_gene	CDR3aa
TRBV5-8	TRBJ1-1	CASNFGGDTEAFF
TRBV10-3	TRBJ1-2	CATLSQGNYGYTF
TRBV10-1	TRBJ2-1	CASSDGTRGQGEQFF
TRBV7-6	TRBJ2-7	CASSLADSYEQYF
TRBV6-7	TRBJ2-5	CASSYSSAASGWGPEETQYF
TRBV29-1	TRBJ1-1	CSGERGGAFF
TRBV20-1	TRBJ1-2	CSARDLVGYTF
TRBV29-1	TRBJ1-2	CSVGDGYTF
TRBV19	TRBJ2-1	CASSVRDSSYNEQFF
TRBV5-1	TRBJ1-2	CASSLGSSYGYTF
TRBV14	TRBJ2-3	CASSRAGTDTQYF
TRBV20-1	TRBJ1-2	CSAMGSNGYTF
TRBV28	TRBJ1-2	CASSGPFRAGYTF
TRBV19	TRBJ1-4	CASSPSGGVNEKLFF
TRBV19	TRBJ1-1	CASSIGGGNTEAFF
TRBV14	TRBJ1-1	CASSRMTGTEAFF
TRBV5-4	TRBJ2-7	CASSLGSPGDYEQYF
TRBV25-1	TRBJ2-7	CASSDESEAGVGYEQYF
TRBV6-6	TRBJ1-2	CASSYSEGSATTDF
TRBV19	TRBJ1-2	CASSLAGLGYGYTF
TRBV4-1	TRBJ2-3	CASSQDLAGGRDTQYF
TRBV18	TRBJ2-3	CASSHRTGATDTQYF
TRBV11-2	TRBJ2-5	CASSLERGETQYF
TRBV10-1	TRBJ2-7	CASSARGSYEQYF
TRBV5-1	TRBJ2-1	CASSSILAGGDNEQFF
TRBV4-2	TRBJ2-2	CASSQGDRSAGELFF
TRBV10-2	TRBJ2-5	CASSGPTGQETQYF
TRBV10-2	TRBJ2-7	CASSGAVSSGGYEQYF
TRBV7-8	TRBJ2-4	CASSAGLGLNIQYF
TRBV7-2	TRBJ1-4	CASRQGGSEKLFF
TRBV4-1	TRBJ1-1	CASSQGTGDTEAFF
TRBV20-1	TRBJ1-1	CSHRVNTEAFF